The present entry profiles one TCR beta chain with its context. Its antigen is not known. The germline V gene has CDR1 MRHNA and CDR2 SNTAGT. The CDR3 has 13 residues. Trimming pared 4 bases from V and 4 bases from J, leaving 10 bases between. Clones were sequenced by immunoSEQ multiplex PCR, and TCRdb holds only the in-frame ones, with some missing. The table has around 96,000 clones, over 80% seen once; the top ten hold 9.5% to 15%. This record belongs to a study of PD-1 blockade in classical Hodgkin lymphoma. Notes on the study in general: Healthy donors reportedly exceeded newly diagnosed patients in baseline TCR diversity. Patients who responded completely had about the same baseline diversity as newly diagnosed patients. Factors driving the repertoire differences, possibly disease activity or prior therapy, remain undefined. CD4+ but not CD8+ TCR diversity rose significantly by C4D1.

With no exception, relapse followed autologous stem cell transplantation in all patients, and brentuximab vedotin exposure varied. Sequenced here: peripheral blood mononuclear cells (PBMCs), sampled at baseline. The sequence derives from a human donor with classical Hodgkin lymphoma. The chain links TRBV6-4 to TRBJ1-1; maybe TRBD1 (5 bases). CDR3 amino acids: CASSVVGGTEAFF. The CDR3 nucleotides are TGTGCCAGCAGTGTCGTCGGGGGCACTGAAGCTTTCTTT.